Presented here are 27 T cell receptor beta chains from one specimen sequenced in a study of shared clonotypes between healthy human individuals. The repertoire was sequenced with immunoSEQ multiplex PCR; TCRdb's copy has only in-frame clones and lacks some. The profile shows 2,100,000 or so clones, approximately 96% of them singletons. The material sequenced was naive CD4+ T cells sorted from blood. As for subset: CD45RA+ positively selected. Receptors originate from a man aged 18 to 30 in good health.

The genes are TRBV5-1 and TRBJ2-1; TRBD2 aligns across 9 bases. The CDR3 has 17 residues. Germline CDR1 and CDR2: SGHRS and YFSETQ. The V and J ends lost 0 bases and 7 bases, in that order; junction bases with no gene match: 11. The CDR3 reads CASSLAAAAGGLNEQFF. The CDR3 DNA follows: TGCGCCAGCAGCTTGGCCGCTGCCGCGGGAGGGTTGAATGAGCAGTTCTTC.

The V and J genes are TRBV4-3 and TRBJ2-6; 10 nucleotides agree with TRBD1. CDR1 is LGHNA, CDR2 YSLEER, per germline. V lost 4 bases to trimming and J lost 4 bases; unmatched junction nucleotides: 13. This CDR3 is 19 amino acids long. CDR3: CASSLGVGTGDSGANVLTF. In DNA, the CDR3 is TGCGCCAGCAGCCTGGGGGTCGGGACAGGGGACTCAGGGGCCAACGTCCTGACTTTC.

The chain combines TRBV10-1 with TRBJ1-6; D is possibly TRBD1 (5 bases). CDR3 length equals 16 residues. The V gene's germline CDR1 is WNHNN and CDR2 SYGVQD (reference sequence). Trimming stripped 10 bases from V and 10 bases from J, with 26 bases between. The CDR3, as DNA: TGCGCCACACACCTTGACAGATGGAGGGCTGGATCACCCCTCCACTTT. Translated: CATHLDRWRAGSPLHF.

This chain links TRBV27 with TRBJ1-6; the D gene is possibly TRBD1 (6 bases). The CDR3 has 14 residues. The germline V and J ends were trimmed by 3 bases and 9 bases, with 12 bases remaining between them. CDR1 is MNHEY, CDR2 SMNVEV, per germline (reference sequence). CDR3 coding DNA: TGTGCCAGCAGTTTCGAGGGGGTTGCTTCACCCCTCCACTTT. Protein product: CASSFEGVASPLHF.

The CDR3 protein is CASSSPQGVDIGLFF. CDR3 nucleotides: TGTGCCAGCAGCTCCCCCCAGGGGGTCGACATTGGACTGTTTTTT. The chain has TRBV7-8 and TRBJ1-4; 7 bases map to TRBD1. V gave up 4 bases and J gave up 13 bases; unmatched junction bases: 15. This CDR3 region has 15 residues. Germline loops: CDR1 SGHVS, CDR2 FQNEAQ.

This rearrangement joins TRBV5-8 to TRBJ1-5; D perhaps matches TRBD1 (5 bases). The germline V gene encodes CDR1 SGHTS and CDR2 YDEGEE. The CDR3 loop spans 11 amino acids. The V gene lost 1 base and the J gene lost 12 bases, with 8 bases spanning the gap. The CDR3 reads CASSLRGGQHF. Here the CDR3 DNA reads TGTGCCAGCAGCTTGCGCGGGGGCCAGCATTTT. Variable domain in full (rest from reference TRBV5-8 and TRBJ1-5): EAGVTQSPTHLIKTRGQQATLRCSPISGHTSVYWYQQALGLGLQFLLWYDEGEERNRGNFPPRFSGRQFPNYSSELNVNALELEDSALYLCASSLRGGQHFGDGTRLSIL.

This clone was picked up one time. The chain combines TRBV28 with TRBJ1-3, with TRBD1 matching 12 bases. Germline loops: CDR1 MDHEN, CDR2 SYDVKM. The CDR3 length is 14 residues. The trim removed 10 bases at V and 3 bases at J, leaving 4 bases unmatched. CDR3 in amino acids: CAIGTGGLGNTIYF. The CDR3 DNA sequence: TGTGCCATCGGGACAGGGGGCCTTGGAAACACCATATATTTT.

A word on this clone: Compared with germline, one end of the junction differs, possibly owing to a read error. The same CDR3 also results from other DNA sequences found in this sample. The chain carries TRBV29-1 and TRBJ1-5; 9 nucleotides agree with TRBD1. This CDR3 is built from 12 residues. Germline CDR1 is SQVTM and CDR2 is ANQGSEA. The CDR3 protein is CSVGQGNQPQHF. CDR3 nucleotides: TGCAGCGTGGGACAGGGCAACCAGCCCCAGCATTTT.

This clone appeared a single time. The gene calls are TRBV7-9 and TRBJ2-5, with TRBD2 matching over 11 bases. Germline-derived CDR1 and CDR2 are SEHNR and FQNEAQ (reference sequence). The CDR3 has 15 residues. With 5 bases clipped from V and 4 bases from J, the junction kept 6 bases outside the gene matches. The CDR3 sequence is CASSVTSGGGETQYF. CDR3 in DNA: TGTGCCAGCAGCGTTACTAGCGGGGGAGGAGAGACCCAGTACTTC.

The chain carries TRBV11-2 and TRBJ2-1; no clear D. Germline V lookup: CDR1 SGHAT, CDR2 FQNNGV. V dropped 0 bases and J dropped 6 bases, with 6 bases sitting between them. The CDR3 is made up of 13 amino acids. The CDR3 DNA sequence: TGTGCCAGCAGCTTAGATCGGCTCAATGAGCAGTTCTTC. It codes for CASSLDRLNEQFF.

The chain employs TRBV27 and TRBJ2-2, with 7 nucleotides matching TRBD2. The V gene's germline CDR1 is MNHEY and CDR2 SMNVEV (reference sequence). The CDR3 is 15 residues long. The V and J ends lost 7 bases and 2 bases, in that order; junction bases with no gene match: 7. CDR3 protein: CASKLSGPNTGELFF. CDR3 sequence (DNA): TGTGCCAGCAAACTTAGCGGGCCTAACACCGGGGAGCTGTTTTTT.

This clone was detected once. This CDR3 reads CASKAFQETQYF. The CDR3 coding sequence is TGTGCCAGCAAGGCTTTTCAAGAGACCCAGTACTTC. V and J are TRBV5-4 and TRBJ2-5, with D unresolved. From germline, CDR1 is SGHNT and CDR2 YYREEE (reference sequence). V gave up 6 bases and J gave up 2 bases, with 8 bases separating them. The CDR3 totals 12 residues.

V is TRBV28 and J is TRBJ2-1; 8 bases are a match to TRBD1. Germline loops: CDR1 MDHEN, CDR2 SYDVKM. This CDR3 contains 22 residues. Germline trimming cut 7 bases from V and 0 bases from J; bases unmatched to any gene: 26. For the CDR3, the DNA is TGTGCCAGCATCTCAAAAAGGCCGCAGGGGGCTGAGGCGCATAACTCCTACAATGAGCAGTTCTTC. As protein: CASISKRPQGAEAHNSYNEQFF.

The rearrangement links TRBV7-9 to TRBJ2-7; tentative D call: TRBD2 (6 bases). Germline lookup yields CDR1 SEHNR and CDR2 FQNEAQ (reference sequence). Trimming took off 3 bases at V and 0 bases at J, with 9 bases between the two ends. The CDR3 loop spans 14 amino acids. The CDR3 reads CASSFQTSSYEQYF. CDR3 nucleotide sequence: TGTGCCAGCAGCTTCCAGACTAGCTCCTACGAGCAGTACTTC.

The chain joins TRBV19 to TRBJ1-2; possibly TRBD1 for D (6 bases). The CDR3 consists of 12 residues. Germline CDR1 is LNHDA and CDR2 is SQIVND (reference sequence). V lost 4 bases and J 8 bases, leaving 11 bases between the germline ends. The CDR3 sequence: CASSSRQEGYTF. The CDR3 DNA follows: TGTGCCAGTAGTAGCCGACAGGAGGGCTACACCTTC.

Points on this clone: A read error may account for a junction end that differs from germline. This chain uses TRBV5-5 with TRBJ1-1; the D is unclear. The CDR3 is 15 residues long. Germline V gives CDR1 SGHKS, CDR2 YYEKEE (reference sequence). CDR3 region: CASRLDYQMNTEAFF. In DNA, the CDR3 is TGTGCCAGCAGATTGGACTATCAGATGAACACTGAAGCTTTCTTT.

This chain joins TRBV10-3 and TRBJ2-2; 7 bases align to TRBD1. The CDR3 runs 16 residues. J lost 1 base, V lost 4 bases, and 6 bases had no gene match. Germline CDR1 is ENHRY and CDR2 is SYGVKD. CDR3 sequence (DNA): TGTGCCATCAGTGGTTCCGGGACAGAGAACACCGGGGAGCTGTTTTTT. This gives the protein CAISGSGTENTGELFF.

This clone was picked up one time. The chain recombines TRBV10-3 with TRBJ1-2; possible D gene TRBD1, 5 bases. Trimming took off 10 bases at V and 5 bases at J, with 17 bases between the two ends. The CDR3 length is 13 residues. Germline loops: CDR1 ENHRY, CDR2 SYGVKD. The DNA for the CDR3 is TGTGCCAGCGAGGCCTTGGGGGAGTATGGCTACACCTTC. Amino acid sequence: CASEALGEYGYTF.

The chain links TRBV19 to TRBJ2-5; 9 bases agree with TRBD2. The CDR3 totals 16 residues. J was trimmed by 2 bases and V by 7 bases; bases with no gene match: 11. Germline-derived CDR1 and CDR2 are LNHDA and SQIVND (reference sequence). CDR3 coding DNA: TGTGCCAGTACCCCGACTAGCGGTATTATGCAAGAGACCCAGTACTTC. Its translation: CASTPTSGIMQETQYF.

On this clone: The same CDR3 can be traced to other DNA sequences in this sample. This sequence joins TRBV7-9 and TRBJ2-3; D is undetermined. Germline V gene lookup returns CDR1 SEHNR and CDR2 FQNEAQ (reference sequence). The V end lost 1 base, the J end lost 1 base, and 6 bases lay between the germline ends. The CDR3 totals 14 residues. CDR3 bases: TGTGCCAGCAGCTTAGGGACGGGCACAGATACGCAGTATTTT. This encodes CASSLGTGTDTQYF.

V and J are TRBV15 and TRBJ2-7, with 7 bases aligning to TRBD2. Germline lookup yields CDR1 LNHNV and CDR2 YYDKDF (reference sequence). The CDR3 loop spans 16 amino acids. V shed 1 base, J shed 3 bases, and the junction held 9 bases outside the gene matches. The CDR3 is CATSRAVGAGLYEQYF. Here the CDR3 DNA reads TGTGCCACCAGCAGAGCCGTGGGAGCGGGGCTCTACGAGCAGTACTTC.

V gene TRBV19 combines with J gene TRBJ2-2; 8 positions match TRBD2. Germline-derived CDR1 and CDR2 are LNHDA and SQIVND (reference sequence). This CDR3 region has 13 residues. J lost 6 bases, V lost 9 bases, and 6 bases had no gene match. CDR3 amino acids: CASHFGGAGELFF. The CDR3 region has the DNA TGTGCCAGCCACTTCGGGGGGGCCGGGGAGCTGTTTTTT.

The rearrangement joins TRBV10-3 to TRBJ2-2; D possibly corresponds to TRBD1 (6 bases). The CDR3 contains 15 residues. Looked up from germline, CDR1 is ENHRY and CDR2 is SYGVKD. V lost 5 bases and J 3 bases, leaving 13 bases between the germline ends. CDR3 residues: CAISPLGTHTGELFF. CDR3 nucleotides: TGTGCCATCAGTCCCCTAGGGACACACACCGGGGAGCTGTTTTTT.

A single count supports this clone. The CDR3 sequence: CASSLGGGGDTQYF. The DNA of the CDR3 is TGTGCCAGCAGCTTGGGAGGCGGGGGAGATACGCAGTATTTT. The V call is TRBV5-6, the J call TRBJ2-3; TRBD2 matches 7 bases. This CDR3 region has 14 residues. Germline CDR1 and CDR2: SGHDT and YYEEEE. Unmatched junction bases numbered 3, after V lost 0 bases and J lost 5 bases. Based on the CDR3 plus reference TRBV5-6 and TRBJ2-3, the full variable domain is DAGVTQSPTHLIKTRGQQVTLRCSPKSGHDTVSWYQQALGQGPQFIFQYYEEEERQRGNFPDRFSGHQFPNYSSELNVNALLLGDSALYLCASSLGGGGDTQYFGPGTRLTVL.

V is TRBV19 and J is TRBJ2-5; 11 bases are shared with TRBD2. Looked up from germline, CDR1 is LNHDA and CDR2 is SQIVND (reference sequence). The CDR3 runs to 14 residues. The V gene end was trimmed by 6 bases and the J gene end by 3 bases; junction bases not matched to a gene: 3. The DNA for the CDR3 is TGTGCCAGTAGCTTGGGACTAGCGGAAGAGACCCAGTACTTC. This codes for CASSLGLAEETQYF.

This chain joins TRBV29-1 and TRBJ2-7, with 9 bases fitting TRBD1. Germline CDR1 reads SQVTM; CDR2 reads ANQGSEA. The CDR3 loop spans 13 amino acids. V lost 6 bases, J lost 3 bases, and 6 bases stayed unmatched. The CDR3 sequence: CSVRTGAHYEQYF. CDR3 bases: TGCAGCGTCCGGACAGGGGCCCACTACGAGCAGTACTTC.

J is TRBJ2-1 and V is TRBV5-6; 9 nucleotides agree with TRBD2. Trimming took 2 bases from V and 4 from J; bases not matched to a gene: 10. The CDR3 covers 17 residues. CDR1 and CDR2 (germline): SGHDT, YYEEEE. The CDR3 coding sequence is TGTGCCAGCAGCTTTGGTAGCGGGAGAACGGTGTACAATGAGCAGTTCTTC. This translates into CASSFGSGRTVYNEQFF. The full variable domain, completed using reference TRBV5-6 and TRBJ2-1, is DAGVTQSPTHLIKTRGQQVTLRCSPKSGHDTVSWYQQALGQGPQFIFQYYEEEERQRGNFPDRFSGHQFPNYSSELNVNALLLGDSALYLCASSFGSGRTVYNEQFFGPGTRLTVL.